A selection of T cell receptor beta chains follows, all from one sample in a study of T cell clonotyping in hematopoietic cell transplantation. TCRdb's copy holds only in-frame clones and misses some; the assay was immunoSEQ multiplex PCR. This table has 25,000 to 35,000 clones, 60% to 80% appearing once. The material was peripheral blood mononuclear cells, obtained before stem cell transplant. Every receptor here comes from a man aged 45-65 years with myelodysplastic syndrome. Some clones in this sample may be carry-over from other donors' samples. CDR3s include the opening cysteine and the closing phenylalanine or tryptophan. Each record gives: D gene, J gene, V gene, clone size, CDR3 protein, CDR3 DNA. A D gene is named only where the DNA matches it firmly. Clone size is stated in some rows and not others, as once, few, many or a class when expanded.

>NA|TRBJ1-5|TRBV19|NA
CASSIGGPQHF
TGTGCCAGTAGTATAGGGGGGCCCCAGCATTTT
>TRBD1|TRBJ1-5|TRBV29-1|few
CSVRTGGTNQPQHF
TGCAGCGTCCGCACAGGGGGCACAAATCAGCCCCAGCATTTT
>TRBD1|TRBJ2-7|TRBV5-1|NA
CASTGTDIYEQYF
TGCGCCAGCACAGGGACAGACATCTACGAGCAGTACTTC
>TRBD2|TRBJ2-7|TRBV6-5|NA
CASTSGLGDEQYF
TGTGCCAGCACCTCGGGACTAGGAGACGAGCAGTACTTC
>NA|TRBJ2-7|TRBV30|NA
CAYDRESPYEQYF
TGTGCCTATGACCGAGAGAGCCCCTACGAGCAGTACTTC
>NA|TRBJ1-6|TRBV5-1|NA
CASSLEGGDSPLHF
TGCGCCAGCAGCTTGGAAGGGGGGGATTCACCCCTCCACTTT
>NA|TRBJ1-5|TRBV6-5|NA
CASSRQSSNQPQHF
TGTGCCAGCAGTAGACAGTCTAGCAATCAGCCCCAGCATTTT
>NA|TRBJ2-2|TRBV30|NA
CAWNLAGGTGELFF
TGTGCCTGGAATCTGGCAGGGGGGACCGGGGAGCTGTTTTTT
>NA|TRBJ2-1|TRBV14|NA
CASSQDWGEQFF
TGTGCCAGCAGCCAAGATTGGGGTGAGCAGTTCTTC
>TRBD1|TRBJ1-2|TRBV10-3|NA
CASLPGQGNYGYTF
TGTGCCAGCCTTCCGGGACAGGGAAACTATGGCTACACCTTC
>TRBD2|TRBJ2-1|TRBV6-5|NA
CASSPGGPLNEQFF
TGTGCCAGCAGCCCGGGGGGTCCCCTCAATGAGCAGTTCTTC
>TRBD1|TRBJ1-2|TRBV25-1|few
CASSDPGTGYGYTF
TGTGCCAGCAGTGATCCCGGGACAGGCTATGGCTACACCTTC
>TRBD1|TRBJ1-2|TRBV28|NA
CASTRGTGYYTF
TGTGCCAGCACCCGCGGGACAGGGTATTACACCTTC
>TRBD1|TRBJ1-1|TRBV30|NA
CAYTNRGGTEAFF
TGTGCCTACACGAACAGGGGCGGCACTGAAGCTTTCTTT
>TRBD1|TRBJ2-7|TRBV28|NA
CASSSGTGYYEQYF
TGTGCCAGCAGCTCCGGGACAGGATACTACGAGCAGTACTTC
>NA|TRBJ2-1|TRBV5-1|once
CASSLGQYNEQFF
TGCGCCAGCAGCTTAGGACAGTACAATGAGCAGTTCTTC
>TRBD1|TRBJ1-2|TRBV5-1|NA
CASSLGTGRGYTF
TGCGCCAGCAGCCTCGGGACAGGGAGAGGCTACACCTTC
>NA|TRBJ1-6|TRBV27|few
CASSFQYNSPLHF
TGTGCCAGCAGTTTCCAATATAATTCACCCCTCCACTTT
>NA|TRBJ1-5|TRBV6-5|NA
CASSTVSSQPQHF
TGTGCCAGCAGTACAGTCTCGAGTCAGCCCCAGCATTTT
>TRBD1|TRBJ2-1|TRBV7-6|NA
CASSRGTGKGYEQFF
TGTGCCAGCAGCAGGGGGACAGGGAAGGGGTATGAGCAGTTCTTC
>NA|TRBJ1-3|TRBV30|few
CAWIPTRNTIYF
TGTGCCTGGATCCCAACGAGAAACACCATATATTTT
>NA|TRBJ1-5|TRBV7-9|once
CASSAGDQPQHF
TGTGCCAGCAGCGCGGGCGATCAGCCCCAGCATTTT
>TRBD1|TRBJ1-3|TRBV2|NA
CATQGEVGNTIYF
TGTGCCACCCAGGGGGAAGTCGGAAACACCATATATTTT
>NA|TRBJ1-2|TRBV19|few
CASSRGTYVALNYGYTF
TGTGCCAGTAGTAGAGGGACGTACGTCGCACTTAACTATGGCTACACCTTC
>TRBD1|TRBJ1-6|TRBV7-9|NA
CASSLGTGLYSPLHF
TGTGCCAGCAGCTTAGGGACAGGGTTATATTCACCCCTCCACTTT
>NA|TRBJ2-7|TRBV30|NA
CAWSGAGSYEQYF
TGTGCCTGGAGTGGGGCGGGGTCCTACGAGCAGTACTTC
>NA|TRBJ1-1|TRBV5-6|NA
CASSPRGGANTEAFF
TGTGCCAGCAGCCCCAGAGGCGGGGCGAACACTGAAGCTTTCTTT